The 10 T cell receptor beta chains in this list originate from one sample, sequenced in a study of T cell responses to AZD1222 COVID-19 vaccine. Using immunoSEQ multiplex PCR, the repertoire was profiled, and TCRdb retains in-frame clones only, with some absent. The sample holds under 150,000 clones, roughly 87% seen once. Sample: peripheral blood, taken 28 days after the second AZD1222 dose. These receptors originate from an adult who received the AZD1222 COVID-19 vaccine.

The chain links TRBV29-1 to TRBJ2-3, with D possibly matching TRBD1 (6 bases). Germline V lookup: CDR1 SQVTM, CDR2 ANQGSEA. Trimming removed 3 bases at V and 1 base at J, with 8 bases between. The CDR3 is 13 residues long. Here the CDR3 reads CSVDRGGTDTQYF. CDR3 nucleotide sequence: TGCAGCGTTGACAGGGGTGGCACAGATACGCAGTATTTT.

This clone was seen only a few times. The chain uses TRBV19 and TRBJ2-7; 7 bases align to TRBD1. V lost 6 bases to trimming and J lost 4 bases; unmatched junction nucleotides: 3. This CDR3 has 12 amino acids. Germline lookup yields CDR1 LNHDA and CDR2 SQIVND (reference sequence). The CDR3 DNA reads TGTGCCAGTAGCGGGACAGAATACGAGCAGTACTTC. Residues: CASSGTEYEQYF.

This chain uses TRBV30 with TRBJ1-6, with 7 bases identical to TRBD1. Trimming removed 5 bases from V and 6 bases from J; junction bases left unmatched: 4. This CDR3 is 13 amino acids long. Germline-derived CDR1 and CDR2 are GTSNPN and SVGIG (reference sequence). CDR3 residues: CAWAGQPNSPLHF. For the CDR3, the DNA is TGTGCCTGGGCGGGACAGCCTAATTCACCCCTCCACTTT.

The V call is TRBV7-9, the J call TRBJ1-1; TRBD1 matches at 7 bases. The CDR3 contains 15 residues. Germline lookup yields CDR1 SEHNR and CDR2 FQNEAQ (reference sequence). Trimming at V came to 6 bases and at J to 4 bases, leaving 11 bases not matched to a gene. Here the CDR3 DNA reads TGTGCCAGCAGGCCAGGGGGAGGTTATAGCACTGAAGCTTTCTTT. Its translation is CASRPGGGYSTEAFF.

V is TRBV6-2 or TRBV6-3 and J is TRBJ2-1; 12 bases are a match to TRBD2. The CDR3 covers 15 residues. Germline loops: CDR1 MNHEY, CDR2 SVGEGT. V lost 5 bases to trimming and J lost 5 bases; unmatched junction nucleotides: 4. CDR3 sequence reads: CASSLAGGSHNEQFF. The CDR3 region has the DNA TGTGCCAGCAGTCTAGCGGGGGGGAGCCACAATGAGCAGTTCTTC.

Here the CDR3 reads CASSLLRQGYEQYF. CDR3 bases: TGTGCCAGCAGCTTATTGAGACAGGGCTACGAGCAGTACTTC. The rearrangement links TRBV7-2 to TRBJ2-7, with TRBD1 matching 7 bases. The CDR3 length is 14 residues. The ends lost 2 bases at V and 3 bases at J; junction bases unmatched: 4. Germline CDR1 reads SGHTA; CDR2 reads FQGNSA.

The chain uses TRBV5-4 and TRBJ1-1; TRBD1 is a possible D gene (5 bases). Germline V lookup: CDR1 SGHNT, CDR2 YYREEE (reference sequence). The CDR3 extends over 14 amino acids. The V end lost 0 bases, the J end lost 8 bases, and 14 bases lay between the germline ends. CDR3 DNA: TGTGCCAGCAGCTTGGGCGAGGCCTGGGGGGAAGCTTTCTTT. Amino acids: CASSLGEAWGEAFF.

The gene calls are TRBV30 and TRBJ2-2, with a weak D call TRBD1 (6 bases). The V end was cut by 5 bases, the J end by 2 bases, with 15 bases between. The germline gives CDR1 GTSNPN, CDR2 SVGIG (reference sequence). The CDR3 has 15 residues. For the CDR3, the DNA is TGTGCCTGGGGCCTGGACAGAGTAAACACCGGGGAGCTGTTTTTT. Its translation is CAWGLDRVNTGELFF.

This clone has only one observation. V is TRBV9 and J is TRBJ1-3; D may be TRBD1 (6 bases). The length of the CDR3 is 14 residues. Germline CDR1 and CDR2: SGDLS and YYNGEE. Trimming removed 3 bases at V and 2 bases at J, with 9 bases between. CDR3 sequence: CASSAGTTGNTIYF. The CDR3 DNA reads as TGTGCCAGCAGCGCGGGGACAACTGGAAACACCATATATTTT.

Here the CDR3 reads CASSLRVNTGELFF. The CDR3 region has the DNA TGTGCCAGCAGCCTCCGGGTCAACACCGGGGAGCTGTTTTTT. The J gene is TRBJ2-2, the V gene TRBV14; no clear D gene. The CDR3 spans 14 residues. Trimming shortened V by 4 bases and J by 2 bases, and 8 bases separated the two germline ends. The germline gives CDR1 SGHDN, CDR2 FVKESK. The full variable domain, its missing parts supplied by reference TRBV14 and TRBJ2-2, is EAGVTQFPSHSVIEKGQTVTLRCDPISGHDNLYWYRRVMGKEIKFLLHFVKESKQDESGMPNNRFLAERTGGTYSTLKVQPAELEDSGVYFCASSLRVNTGELFFGEGSRLTVL.